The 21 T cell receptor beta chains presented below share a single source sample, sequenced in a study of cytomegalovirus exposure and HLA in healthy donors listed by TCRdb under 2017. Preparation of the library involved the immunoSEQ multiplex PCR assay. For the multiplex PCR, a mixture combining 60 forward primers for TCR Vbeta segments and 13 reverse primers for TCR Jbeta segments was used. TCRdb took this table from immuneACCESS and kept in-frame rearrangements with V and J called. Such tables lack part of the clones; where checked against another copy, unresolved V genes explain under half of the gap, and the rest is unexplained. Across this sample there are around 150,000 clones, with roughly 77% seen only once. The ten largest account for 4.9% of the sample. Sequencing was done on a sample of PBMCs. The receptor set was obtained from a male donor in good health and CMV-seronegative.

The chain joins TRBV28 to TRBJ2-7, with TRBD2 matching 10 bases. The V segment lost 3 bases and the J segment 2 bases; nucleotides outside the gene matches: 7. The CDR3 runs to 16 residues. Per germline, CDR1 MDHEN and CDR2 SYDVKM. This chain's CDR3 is CASSFAPGTSAYEQYF. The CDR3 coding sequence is TGTGCCAGCAGTTTTGCCCCCGGGACTAGCGCCTACGAGCAGTACTTC.

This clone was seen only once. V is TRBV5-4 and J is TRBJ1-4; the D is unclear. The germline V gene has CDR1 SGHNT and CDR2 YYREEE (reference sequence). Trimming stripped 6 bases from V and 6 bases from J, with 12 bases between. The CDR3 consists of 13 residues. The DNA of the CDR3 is TGTGCCAGCATGCGACGGGAGGATGAAAAACTGTTTTTT. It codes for CASMRREDEKLFF.

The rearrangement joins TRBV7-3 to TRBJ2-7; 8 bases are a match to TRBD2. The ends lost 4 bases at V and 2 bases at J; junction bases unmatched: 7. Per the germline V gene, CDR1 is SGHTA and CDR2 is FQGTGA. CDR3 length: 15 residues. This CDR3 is CASSYSGGDTYEQYF. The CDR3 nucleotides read TGTGCCAGCAGCTACTCGGGGGGGGACACCTACGAGCAGTACTTC. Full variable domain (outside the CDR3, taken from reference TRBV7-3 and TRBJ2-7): GAGVSQTPSNKVTEKGKYVELRCDPISGHTALYWYRQSLGQGPEFLIYFQGTGAADDSGLPNDRFFAVRPEGSVSTLKIQRTERGDSAVYLCASSYSGGDTYEQYFGPGTRLTVT.

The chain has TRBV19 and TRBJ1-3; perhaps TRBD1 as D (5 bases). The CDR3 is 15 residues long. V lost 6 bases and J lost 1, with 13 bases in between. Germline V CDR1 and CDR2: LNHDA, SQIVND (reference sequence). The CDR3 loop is CASRTVALSGNTIYF. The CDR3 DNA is TGTGCCAGTAGGACAGTGGCACTTTCTGGAAACACCATATATTTT.

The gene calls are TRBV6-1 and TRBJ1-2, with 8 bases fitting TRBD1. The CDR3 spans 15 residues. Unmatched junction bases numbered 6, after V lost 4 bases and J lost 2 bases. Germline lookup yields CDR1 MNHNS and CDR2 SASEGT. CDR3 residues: CASSVTGGANYGYTF. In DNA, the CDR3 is TGTGCCAGCAGTGTTACAGGGGGGGCGAACTATGGCTACACCTTC.

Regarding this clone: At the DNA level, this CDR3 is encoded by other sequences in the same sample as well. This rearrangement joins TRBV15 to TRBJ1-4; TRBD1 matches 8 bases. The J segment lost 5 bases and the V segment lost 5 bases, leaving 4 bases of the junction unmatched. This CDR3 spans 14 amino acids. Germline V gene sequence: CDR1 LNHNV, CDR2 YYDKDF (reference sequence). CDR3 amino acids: CATSRDRGNEKLFF. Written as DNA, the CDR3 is TGTGCCACCAGCCGCGACAGGGGAAATGAAAAACTGTTTTTT.

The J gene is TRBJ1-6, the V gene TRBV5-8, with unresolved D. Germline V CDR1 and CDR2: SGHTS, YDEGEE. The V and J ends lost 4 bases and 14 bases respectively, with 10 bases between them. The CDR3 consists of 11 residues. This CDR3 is CASSLFRALHF. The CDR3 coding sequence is TGTGCCAGCAGCCTTTTCCGGGCCCTCCACTTT.

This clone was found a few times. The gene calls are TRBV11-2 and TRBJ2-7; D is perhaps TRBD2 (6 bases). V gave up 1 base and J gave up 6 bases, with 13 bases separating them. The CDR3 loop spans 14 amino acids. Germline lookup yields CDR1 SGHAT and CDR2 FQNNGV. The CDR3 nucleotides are TGTGCCAGCAGCTTAGCCCCGGCCGGGAGCGAGCAGTACTTC. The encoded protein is CASSLAPAGSEQYF.

DNA of the CDR3: TGTGCCATCAGTGAGCCACAGGGGCTGCCTGGAAACACCATATATTTT. The encoded protein is CAISEPQGLPGNTIYF. The chain combines TRBV10-3 with TRBJ1-3; 7 nucleotides line up with TRBD1. The CDR3 covers 16 residues. V lost 2 bases to trimming and J lost 2 bases; unmatched junction nucleotides: 6. The germline CDR1 and CDR2 sequences are ENHRY and SYGVKD.

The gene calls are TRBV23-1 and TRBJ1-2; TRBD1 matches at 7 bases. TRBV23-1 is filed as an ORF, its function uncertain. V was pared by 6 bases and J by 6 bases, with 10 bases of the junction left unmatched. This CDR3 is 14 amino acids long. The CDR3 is CASRPFRQGNGYTF. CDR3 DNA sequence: TGCGCCAGCAGGCCCTTTCGACAGGGCAATGGCTACACCTTC.

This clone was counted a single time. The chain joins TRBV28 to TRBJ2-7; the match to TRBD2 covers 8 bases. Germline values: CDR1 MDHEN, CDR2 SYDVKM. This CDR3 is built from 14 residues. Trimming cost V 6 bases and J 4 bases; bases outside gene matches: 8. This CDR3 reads CASSREGLRYEQYF. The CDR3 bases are TGTGCCAGCAGCCGGGAGGGGTTGCGGTACGAGCAGTACTTC.

CDR3 nucleotides: TGTGCCAGCAGCTCGTCCCGGGACAGGGAAAAACTGTTTTTT. Amino acid sequence: CASSSSRDREKLFF. The rearrangement joins TRBV5-4 to TRBJ1-4; 8 nucleotides agree with TRBD1. Germline CDR1 SGHNT, CDR2 YYREEE (reference sequence). There are 14 residues in the CDR3. V lost 3 bases, J lost 8 bases, and 6 bases stayed unmatched.

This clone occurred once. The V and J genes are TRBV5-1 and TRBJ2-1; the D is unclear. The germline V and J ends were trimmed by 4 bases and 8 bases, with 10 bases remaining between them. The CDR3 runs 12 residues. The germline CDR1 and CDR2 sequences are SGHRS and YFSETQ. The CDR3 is CASSPRVHEQFF. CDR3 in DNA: TGCGCCAGCAGCCCACGAGTGCATGAGCAGTTCTTC.

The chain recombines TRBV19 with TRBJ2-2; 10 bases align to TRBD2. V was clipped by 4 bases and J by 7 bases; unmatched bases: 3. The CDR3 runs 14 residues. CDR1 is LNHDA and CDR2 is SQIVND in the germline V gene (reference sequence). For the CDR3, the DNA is TGTGCCAGTAGTAAGACTAGCGGGCACGGGGAGCTGTTTTTT. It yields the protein CASSKTSGHGELFF.

Written as DNA, the CDR3 is TGCGCCAGCAGCTTGGGCTCACAGGGAACACCCCTCCACTTT. Protein sequence: CASSLGSQGTPLHF. The V and J genes are TRBV5-1 and TRBJ1-6; possible D gene TRBD1, 6 bases. Germline CDR1 reads SGHRS; CDR2 reads YFSETQ. This CDR3 comprises 14 residues. V gave up 0 bases and J gave up 11 bases, with 12 bases separating them.

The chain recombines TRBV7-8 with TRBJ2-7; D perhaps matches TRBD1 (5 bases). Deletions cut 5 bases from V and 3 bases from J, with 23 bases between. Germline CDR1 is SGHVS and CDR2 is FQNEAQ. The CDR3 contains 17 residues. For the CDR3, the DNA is TGTGCCAGCAGCCCCCCCCCAGGGCAGCCCTCTATCTACGAGCAGTACTTC. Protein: CASSPPPGQPSIYEQYF.

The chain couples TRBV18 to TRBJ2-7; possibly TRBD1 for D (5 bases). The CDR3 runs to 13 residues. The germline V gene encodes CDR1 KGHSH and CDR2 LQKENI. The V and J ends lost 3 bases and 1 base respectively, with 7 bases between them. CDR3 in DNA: TGTGCCAGCTCACCCCCAGGGTCCTACGAGCAGTACTTC. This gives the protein CASSPPGSYEQYF. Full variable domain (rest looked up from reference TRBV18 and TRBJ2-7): NAGVMQNPRHLVRRRGQEARLRCSPMKGHSHVYWYRQLPEEGLKFMVYLQKENIIDESGMPKERFSAEFPKEGPSILRIQQVVRGDSAAYFCASSPPGSYEQYFGPGTRLTVT.

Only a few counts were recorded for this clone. For the CDR3, the DNA is TGTGCCAGCAGCCATTCCGCGGCGGGAGGGTATTTT. This translates into CASSHSAAGGYF. The gene calls are TRBV7-9 and TRBJ2-3; the match to TRBD2 covers 8 bases. CDR1 is SEHNR, CDR2 FQNEAQ, per germline (reference sequence). The J segment lost 14 bases and the V segment lost 5 bases, leaving 9 bases of the junction unmatched. CDR3 length: 12 amino acids.

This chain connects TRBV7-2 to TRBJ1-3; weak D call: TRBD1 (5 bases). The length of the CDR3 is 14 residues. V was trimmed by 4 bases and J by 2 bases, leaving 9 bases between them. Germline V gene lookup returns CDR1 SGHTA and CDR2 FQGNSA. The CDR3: CASSSQGTGNTIYF. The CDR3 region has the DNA TGTGCCAGCAGCTCGCAGGGAACTGGAAACACCATATATTTT.

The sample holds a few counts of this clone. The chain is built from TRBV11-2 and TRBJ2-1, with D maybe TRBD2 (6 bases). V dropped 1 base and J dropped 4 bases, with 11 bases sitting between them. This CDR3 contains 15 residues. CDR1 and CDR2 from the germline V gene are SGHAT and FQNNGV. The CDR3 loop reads CASSLVGSRYNEQFF. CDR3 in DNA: TGTGCCAGCAGCTTAGTCGGGAGTAGGTACAATGAGCAGTTCTTC.

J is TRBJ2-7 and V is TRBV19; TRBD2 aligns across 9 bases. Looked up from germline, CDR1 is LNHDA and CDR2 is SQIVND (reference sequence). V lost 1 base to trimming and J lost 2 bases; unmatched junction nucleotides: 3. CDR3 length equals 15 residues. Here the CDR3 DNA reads TGTGCCAGTAGTATAGGGATAGCGGGAGCCTACGAGCAGTACTTC. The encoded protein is CASSIGIAGAYEQYF. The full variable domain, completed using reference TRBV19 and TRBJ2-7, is DGGITQSPKYLFRKEGQNVTLSCEQNLNHDAMYWYRQDPGQGLRLIYYSQIVNDFQKGDIAEGYSVSREKKESFPLTVTSAQKNPTAFYLCASSIGIAGAYEQYFGPGTRLTVT.